This TCR beta chain appears in the sequencing data of a study of OX40 agonist ivuxolimab in advanced cancers. Across the whole study: People in dose escalation had one of these cancers: hepatocellular carcinoma, melanoma, renal cell or head and neck cancer. Study-wide points: The average count of expanded clones was higher among CD8+ T cells than among CD4+.

This CDR3 has 13 amino acids. Germline CDR1 and CDR2: SGHDN and FVKESK. V was clipped by 4 bases and J by 1 base, with 7 bases between them. This clone was found a few times. What it binds is unknown. TCRdb's table, derived via immunoSEQ multiplex PCR, lists solely in-frame clones and lacks some. There are about 91,000 clones in the sample; 70% to 90% occur only once, and roughly 0.5% lies in the top ten. The TCR originated in an adult with an advanced solid tumor such as melanoma, head and neck, liver or kidney cancer. Sequenced material: CD4+ or CD8+ T cells sorted from blood, taken in a trial of the OX40 agonist ivuxolimab. The rearrangement joins TRBV14 to TRBJ1-1; no clear D gene. CDR3 DNA sequence: TGTGCCAGCAGCCCTAAGAGGAACACTGAAGCTTTCTTT. Its translation: CASSPKRNTEAFF.